The 20 T cell receptor beta chains below all came from one sample that was sequenced in a study of blood T cell repertoires in COVID-19. The data were produced by immunoSEQ multiplex PCR, yet TCRdb's version contains in-frame clones alone and is incomplete. Among a few hundred thousand clones, 75% to 90% were seen once, and the ten largest hold roughly 10%. Sequencing was carried out using peripheral blood. The origin of the receptors is a woman aged 70-85 years with COVID-19, enrolled during active disease.

The chain's CDR3 is CASSYTEGANEQFF. The CDR3, as DNA: TGTGCCAGCAGTTACACCGAGGGGGCTAATGAGCAGTTCTTC. The chain joins TRBV6-5 to TRBJ2-1; 7 positions agree with TRBD1. The CDR3 has 14 residues. From germline, CDR1 is MNHEY and CDR2 SVGAGI. Unmatched junction bases numbered 5, after V lost 2 bases and J lost 7 bases.

The rearrangement joins TRBV29-1 to TRBJ1-3; TRBD1 agrees at 8 bases. The CDR3 covers 16 residues. Per the germline V gene, CDR1 is SQVTM and CDR2 is ANQGSEA. With V trimmed by 6 bases and J by 4 bases, 14 bases remained unmatched. The DNA of the CDR3 is TGCAGCGTCAAGGGGGTGACAGGGGATGGCGGAAACACCATATATTTT. Amino acid sequence: CSVKGVTGDGGNTIYF.

The chain employs TRBV10-3 and TRBJ1-4; TRBD1 might be the D (6 bases). The germline CDR1 and CDR2 sequences are ENHRY and SYGVKD. Trimming took off 11 bases at V and 2 bases at J, with 21 bases between the two ends. The CDR3 totals 16 residues. As DNA, the CDR3 is TGTGCCTCCAAAGACAGGAGAATTGCTACTAATGAAAAACTGTTTTTT. It specifies CASKDRRIATNEKLFF.

This clone showed up just once. The CDR3 here is CASSGPGLAYNEQFF. The DNA of the CDR3 is TGTGCCAGCAGCGGACCGGGACTAGCCTACAATGAGCAGTTCTTC. The chain is built from TRBV9 and TRBJ2-1; TRBD2 matches 8 bases. The CDR3 covers 15 residues. Germline assignment: CDR1 SGDLS and CDR2 YYNGEE. The V and J ends lost 3 bases and 2 bases, in that order; junction bases with no gene match: 4. Using reference TRBV9 and TRBJ2-1 for the parts outside the CDR3, the full variable domain is DSGVTQTPKHLITATGQRVTLRCSPRSGDLSVYWYQQSLDQGLQFLIQYYNGEERAKGNILERFSAQQFPDLHSELNLSSLELGDSALYFCASSGPGLAYNEQFFGPGTRLTVL.

The V and J genes are TRBV3-1 (or the pseudogene TRBV3-2) and TRBJ2-5, with a possible D match to TRBD2 (6 bases). This CDR3 is 18 amino acids long. Germline CDR1 LGHDT, CDR2 YNNKEL (reference sequence). V was pared by 5 bases and J by 3 bases, with 25 bases between. The CDR3 protein is CASSDLRGPGAQEETQYF. DNA for the CDR3: TGTGCCAGCAGCGACTTGCGTGGACCGGGAGCACAGGAAGAGACCCAGTACTTC.

V gene TRBV29-1 combines with J gene TRBJ2-1; tentatively, D is TRBD1 (8 bases). The CDR3 has 15 residues. With 7 bases removed from V and 2 bases from J, the gap between germline ends came to 18 bases. Germline V gene sequence: CDR1 SQVTM, CDR2 ANQGSEA. CDR3: CSADTGGATYNEQFF. CDR3 coding DNA: TGCAGCGCAGACACAGGGGGGGCCACCTACAATGAGCAGTTCTTC.

The chain recombines TRBV4-2 with TRBJ1-2; D might be TRBD1 (5 bases). V lost 3 bases and J lost 3, with 17 bases in between. Germline values: CDR1 LGHNA, CDR2 YNFKEQ. The CDR3 runs 16 residues. DNA of the CDR3: TGTGCCAGCAGCCAGGGGGTACCCCGGGGGGACTATGGCTACACCTTC. This gives the protein CASSQGVPRGDYGYTF.

The chain links TRBV6-5 to TRBJ2-5; 7 nucleotides match TRBD2. The CDR3 totals 13 residues. V gave up 7 bases and J gave up 1 base; unmatched junction bases: 3. The germline V gene has CDR1 MNHEY and CDR2 SVGAGI. The CDR3 reads CASMGGGQETQYF. The CDR3 DNA reads as TGTGCCAGCATGGGGGGGGGCCAAGAGACCCAGTACTTC.

The chain recombines TRBV30 with TRBJ1-1; 9 nucleotides align to TRBD1. The CDR3 runs to 13 residues. Germline values: CDR1 GTSNPN, CDR2 SVGIG (reference sequence). V dropped 3 bases and J dropped 6; count of bases not matched to a gene: 5. CDR3 sequence (DNA): TGTGCCTGGAGAAGGAGGACAGGGGCTGAAGCTTTCTTT. Amino acids: CAWRRRTGAEAFF.

Only one count was recorded for this clone. The CDR3 loop reads CASSPGQVRAGANVLTF. In DNA form, the CDR3 reads TGCGCCAGCAGCCCGGGACAGGTTAGGGCTGGGGCCAACGTCCTGACTTTC. The chain employs TRBV5-1 and TRBJ2-6; TRBD1 agrees at 8 bases. The CDR3 covers 17 residues. V dropped 4 bases and J dropped 2; count of bases not matched to a gene: 8. Germline V gene sequence: CDR1 SGHRS, CDR2 YFSETQ.

The J gene is TRBJ2-1, the V gene TRBV7-9; the D gene is possibly TRBD2 (5 bases). V was cut by 6 bases and J by 4 bases, with 13 bases left in between. The CDR3 has 14 amino acids. Germline CDR1 reads SEHNR; CDR2 reads FQNEAQ (reference sequence). Here the CDR3 reads CASSPGRGYNEQFF. The CDR3, as DNA: TGTGCCAGCAGTCCCGGTCGAGGGTACAATGAGCAGTTCTTC.

V gene TRBV4-2 combines with J gene TRBJ1-2, with D tentatively TRBD1 (5 bases). The CDR3 consists of 14 residues. Trimming stripped 0 bases from V and 6 bases from J, with 11 bases between. Germline V lookup: CDR1 LGHNA, CDR2 YNFKEQ. The CDR3 coding sequence is TGTGCCAGCAGCCAAGATGCAGGGCGTGATGGCTACACCTTC. Encoded protein: CASSQDAGRDGYTF.

The chain joins TRBV19 to TRBJ1-5; D gene unclear. The V end lost 0 bases, the J end lost 2 bases, and 5 bases lay between the germline ends. Germline assignment: CDR1 LNHDA and CDR2 SQIVND (reference sequence). The CDR3 sequence is 14 residues long. This CDR3 reads CASSIDRGNQPQHF. CDR3 DNA sequence: TGTGCCAGTAGTATAGATAGAGGCAATCAGCCCCAGCATTTT.

The rearrangement links TRBV4-1 to TRBJ2-7; TRBD2 might be the D (5 bases). V lost 6 bases and J 5 bases, leaving 14 bases between the germline ends. The CDR3 length is 13 residues. Per germline, CDR1 MGHRA and CDR2 YSYEKL. CDR3 protein: CASRPEGRDEQYF. The CDR3 DNA reads as TGCGCCAGCAGACCAGAGGGCCGGGACGAGCAGTACTTC.

The chain links TRBV25-1 to TRBJ1-5; D uncertain. Germline V CDR1 and CDR2: MGHDK, SYGVNS. The CDR3 is 14 amino acids. V lost 5 bases to trimming and J lost 0 bases, with 8 bases between them. As DNA, the CDR3 is TGTGCCAGCAGTTCTATAAATAGCAATCAGCCCCAGCATTTT. It is translated as CASSSINSNQPQHF.

This sequence joins TRBV3-1 (or the pseudogene TRBV3-2) and TRBJ2-1, with TRBD1 as a possible D gene (5 bases). Germline CDR1 is LGHDT and CDR2 is YNNKEL (reference sequence). This CDR3 has 15 residues. Trimming pared 4 bases from V and 4 bases from J, leaving 14 bases between. CDR3 residues: CASSPRTWAYNEQFF. CDR3 bases: TGTGCCAGCAGCCCGCGGACATGGGCTTACAATGAGCAGTTCTTC.

This chain uses TRBV9 with TRBJ2-5; maybe TRBD2 (5 bases). Looked up from germline, CDR1 is SGDLS and CDR2 is YYNGEE. V dropped 2 bases and J dropped 5 bases, with 19 bases sitting between them. CDR3 length: 16 residues. The CDR3 loop reads CASSVFPSLARETQYF. The CDR3 bases are TGTGCCAGCAGCGTGTTCCCTTCTCTAGCTAGGGAGACCCAGTACTTC.

This chain uses TRBV7-9 with TRBJ2-7; the D gene is possibly TRBD2 (5 bases). The V gene's germline CDR1 is SEHNR and CDR2 FQNEAQ (reference sequence). The CDR3 is made up of 14 amino acids. V lost 5 bases and J 1 base, leaving 12 bases between the germline ends. The CDR3 sequence is CASSPSRQSYEQYF. The CDR3, as DNA: TGTGCCAGCAGCCCTAGCCGCCAGTCCTACGAGCAGTACTTC.

J is TRBJ2-5 and V is TRBV7-8; 7 bases match TRBD2. CDR1 and CDR2 from the germline V gene are SGHVS and FQNEAQ. This CDR3 has 16 residues. Trimming removed 2 bases from V and 5 bases from J; junction bases left unmatched: 11. DNA of the CDR3: TGTGCCAGCAGCTTAAAATTTGGACTAGGCGCGGAGACCCAGTACTTC. Translation: CASSLKFGLGAETQYF.

The chain recombines TRBV19 with TRBJ2-5; 9 bases agree with TRBD2. CDR3 length: 15 amino acids. Germline V lookup: CDR1 LNHDA, CDR2 SQIVND (reference sequence). The trim removed 6 bases at V and 4 bases at J, leaving 9 bases unmatched. The CDR3 region has the DNA TGTGCCAGTAGAGTAGGAGCGGGAGGTAGAGAGACCCAGTACTTC. Translated: CASRVGAGGRETQYF.